A selection of T cell receptor beta chains follows, all from one sample in a study of cytomegalovirus exposure and HLA in healthy donors. The data were produced by immunoSEQ multiplex PCR, yet TCRdb's version contains in-frame clones alone and is incomplete. Its clone listing holds about 46,000 clones. The sequencing sample was made of PBMCs. Source of these receptors: a woman aged 40 to 50 in good health and CMV-seronegative. Each CDR3 is given with its conserved first and last residue. The D gene is left open where the match is weak.

d_call,j_call,v_call,cdr3_length,cdr3_nt,cdr3_aa
-,TRBJ1-1,TRBV5-1,17,TGCGCCAGCAGCTTGGCGCCGAGGGTGGGGGGTAACACTGAAGCTTTCTTT,CASSLAPRVGGNTEAFF
-,TRBJ1-5,TRBV10-3,14,TGTGCCATCAGTGCCCAGGTCAGCAATCAGCCCCAGCATTTT,CAISAQVSNQPQHF
-,TRBJ1-5,TRBV19,15,TGTGCCAGTAGTATAGGGGCCGGCCTCAAACAGCCCCAGCATTTT,CASSIGAGLKQPQHF
-,TRBJ1-1,TRBV27,14,TGTGCCAGCAGCGACCTCGGGGGGTACACTGAAGCTTTCTTT,CASSDLGGYTEAFF
TRBD2,TRBJ2-1,TRBV6-5,14,TGTGCCAGCAGGGAGCGGGAGGTTGGCAATGAGCAGTTCTTC,CASREREVGNEQFF
TRBD2,TRBJ2-5,TRBV11-2,16,TGTGCCAGCAGCCCCAAGATGCGGGAGGGCGTAGGGACCCAGTACTTC,CASSPKMREGVGTQYF
-,TRBJ2-7,TRBV19,15,TGTGCCAGTAGTACCTTACAGGGGAGAGCGGGCGAGCAGTACTTC,CASSTLQGRAGEQYF
-,TRBJ2-1,TRBV14,11,TGTGCCAGCAGTCTTTACAATGAGCAGTTCTTC,CASSLYNEQFF
TRBD2,TRBJ2-5,TRBV6-1,15,TGTGCCAGCACCACCGGGACTAGCCGGGCAGAGACCCAGTACTTC,CASTTGTSRAETQYF
-,TRBJ1-5,TRBV7-2,16,TGTGCCAGCAGCTTAGCCGCGGCTCTCGGCAATCAGCCCCAGCATTTT,CASSLAAALGNQPQHF
-,TRBJ2-7,TRBV5-6,15,TGTGCCAGCAGCTTGAGGACTTTGGGGAGCCACGAGCAGTACTTC,CASSLRTLGSHEQYF
-,TRBJ2-7,TRBV6-5,14,TGTGCCAGCAGGCGGTCCGCAAGGCGGGACGAGCAGTACTTC,CASRRSARRDEQYF
TRBD1,TRBJ1-5,TRBV28,12,TGTGCCAGCAACCGGGACAGGGGTTCCCAGCATTTT,CASNRDRGSQHF
TRBD2,TRBJ2-7,TRBV7-2,14,TGTGCCAGCAGCTCTAGCGGGAGAGAGGACGAGCAGTACTTC,CASSSSGREDEQYF
-,TRBJ1-2,TRBV28,12,TGTGCCAGCAGAGGGCAGGGGTGGGGCTACACCTTC,CASRGQGWGYTF
TRBD2,TRBJ2-1,TRBV15,15,TGTGCCACCAGCAGAGGCCTAGCGGGCTACAATGAGCAGTTCTTC,CATSRGLAGYNEQFF
TRBD1,TRBJ1-2,TRBV5-1,13,TGCGCCAGCAGCTGGGACAGCGGCTATGGCTACACCTTC,CASSWDSGYGYTF
-,TRBJ1-4,TRBV28,13,TGTGCCAGCGTCCAGGGTAATGATGAAAAACTGTTTTTT,CASVQGNDEKLFF
-,TRBJ2-7,TRBV19,14,TGTGCCAGTAGTATTTTGGGCGACGACGGTGAGCAGTACTTC,CASSILGDDGEQYF
-,TRBJ2-7,TRBV29-1,15,TGCAGCGCTGTTTATTCACTAGAGGCAAACTACGAGCAGTACTTC,CSAVYSLEANYEQYF
TRBD1,TRBJ1-1,TRBV6-5,15,TGTGCCAGCAGTCCGCGGGACAGGGGAAACACTGAAGCTTTCTTT,CASSPRDRGNTEAFF
-,TRBJ1-2,TRBV2,13,TGTGCCAGCAGTGTTAGGACGGGGGTTGGCTACACCTTC,CASSVRTGVGYTF
TRBD2,TRBJ2-1,TRBV9,18,TGTGCCAGCAGCACAGAGGGGGCGGGAGGGCCAGGTGGCAATGAGCAGTTCTTC,CASSTEGAGGPGGNEQFF
-,TRBJ2-3,TRBV5-6,15,TGTGCCAGCAGCTTGGGCGCCACAACTAGTTCGCCGCAGTATTTT,CASSLGATTSSPQYF
TRBD1,TRBJ2-1,TRBV9,16,TGTGCCAGCAGCGTCGGGACCGGGACAGGGCCCAATGAGCAGTTCTTC,CASSVGTGTGPNEQFF
-,TRBJ2-1,TRBV7-2,15,TGTGCCAGCAGCTCCGGCCCCTATCGGGACAATGAGCAGTTCTTC,CASSSGPYRDNEQFF
TRBD2,TRBJ2-3,TRBV27,15,TGTGCCAGCAGTTTTAGCGGGAAGAGCACAGATACGCAGTATTTT,CASSFSGKSTDTQYF
-,TRBJ1-3,TRBV5-1,13,TGCGCCAGCAGCTTTGGGGGGGAAAACACCATATATTTT,CASSFGGENTIYF
-,TRBJ2-1,TRBV28,11,TGTGCCAGCCGGGAGAACAATGAGCAGTTCTTC,CASRENNEQFF